This TCR beta chain was recovered during a study of human T cells and chemical hapten exposure. This clonotype was seen many times. TCRdb re-analysed the RACE reads in MiXCR, keeping a single row per CDR3 protein. The sample consists of roughly 80,000 distinct CDR3 sequences, about 10% of them appearing once. Time point defined: patch test 1, 2 weeks after DPC sensitization. Treatment here: therapeutic diphenylcyclopropenone sensitization with weekly scalp DPC. The sequence was obtained from a woman aged 50 to 60 with alopecia areata. Some clones in this sample may be carry-over from other donors' samples. Sample: whole blood, taken in connection with sensitization to the hapten diphenylcyclopropenone (DPC).

Here the CDR3 reads CASRRTKNNYGYTF. The CDR3 nucleotides are TGTGCCAGCAGGAGGACAAAGAACAACTATGGCTACACCTTC. V is TRBV2 and J is TRBJ1-2, with a possible D match to TRBD1 (5 bases). CDR3 length: 14 residues. CDR1 SNHLY and CDR2 FYNNEI come from the germline V gene. The V end lost 6 bases, the J end lost 2 bases, and 13 bases lay between the germline ends.